These 29 T cell receptor beta chains share one sample of origin, sequenced in a study of blood T cells in healthy people across ages. Primers used in a second PCR of roughly 7 to 12 cycles were a sample-barcoded 5' primer and a J-beta primer mix. From the 5' RACE reads, TCRdb called clonotypes with MiXCR, one entry per CDR3 protein. The sample holds around 990,000 distinct CDR3 sequences; about 25% are singletons and the top ten take about 0.69%. In addition, the sample was reused for a study of T cells of mothers and their children.

The sequenced material came from blood. These receptors were taken from a girl aged 2-10 years in good health.

This clonotype was seen a handful of times. The chain uses TRBV7-8 and TRBJ2-7; TRBD2 matches 10 bases. CDR3 length: 15 amino acids. The germline CDR1 and CDR2 sequences are SGHVS and FQNEAQ. V lost 3 bases to trimming and J lost 5 bases; unmatched junction nucleotides: 7. The CDR3 bases are TGTGCCAGCAGCTTGATTAGCGGGGGGATAAACGAGCAGTACTTC. It codes for CASSLISGGINEQYF.

This clonotype was seen only a few times. V and J are TRBV4-2 and TRBJ1-3; no clear D. CDR1 is LGHNA and CDR2 is YNFKEQ in the germline V gene. The CDR3 has 12 amino acids. V lost 8 bases, J lost 2 bases, and 7 bases lay in between. CDR3 amino acids: CASGLTGNTIYF. The CDR3 region has the DNA TGTGCCAGCGGCCTGACTGGAAACACCATATATTTT.

Notes on this clonotype: At one boundary the junction diverges from the germline segment, which might be a read error. V and J are TRBV5-6 and TRBJ2-7; D uncertain. Germline V CDR1 and CDR2: SGHDT, YYEEEE. The CDR3 runs to 13 residues. CDR3 amino acids: CASSFDETYEQYF. The CDR3 nucleotides are TGTGCCAGCAGCTTCGACGAAACCTATGAGCAGTACTTC.

The CDR3 bases are TGCAGCGTTGAGGAAGAGGGGACCATTCAGTACTTC. Translation: CSVEEEGTIQYF. The chain is built from TRBV29-1 and TRBJ2-4, with D possibly being TRBD1 or TRBD2 (5 bases each). This CDR3 region has 12 residues. Trimming stripped 3 bases from V and 9 bases from J, with 12 bases between. The germline gives CDR1 SQVTM, CDR2 ANQGSEA.

This clonotype was counted only a few times. The CDR3 region has the DNA TGTGCCACCCAGGACAGTATTTATGGCTACACCTTC. Its translation: CATQDSIYGYTF. The chain links TRBV12-3 or TRBV12-4 to TRBJ1-2; D is possibly TRBD1 (6 bases). V was cut by 10 bases and J by 5 bases, with 14 bases left in between. CDR3 length equals 12 residues.

This clonotype was observed a few times. The chain combines TRBV21-1 with TRBJ2-4; the D call TRBD2 from the table was never checked on the DNA. TRBV21-1 is listed as a pseudogene. This CDR3 has 19 residues. In DNA form, the CDR3 reads TGTGCCAGCAGCAAATTGGTTATGGGTGGGCTTATAGCCAAAAACATTCAGTACTTC. Translating gives CASSKLVMGGLIAKNIQYF.

The V call is TRBV28, the J call TRBJ2-5; D remains ambiguous. Trimming stripped 7 bases from V and 11 bases from J, with 14 bases between. CDR3 length: 11 residues. CDR1 MDHEN and CDR2 SYDVKM come from the germline V gene. Here the CDR3 DNA reads TGTGCCAGCACAGAACGGTCGGAGCAGTACTTC. This gives the protein CASTERSEQYF.

The chain is built from TRBV5-1 and TRBJ2-1, with 7 nucleotides matching TRBD1. The CDR3 covers 14 residues. Germline V gene lookup returns CDR1 SGHRS and CDR2 YFSETQ. The V and J ends lost 5 bases and 5 bases, in that order; junction bases with no gene match: 7. In DNA form, the CDR3 reads TGCGCCAGCAGACAGGGGAACCCCAACAATGAGCAGTTCTTC. It translates to CASRQGNPNNEQFF.

This clonotype was found a few times. V and J are TRBV29-1 and TRBJ2-7; 8 bases are a match to TRBD2. The V and J ends lost 6 bases and 2 bases, in that order; junction bases with no gene match: 6. The CDR3 runs to 13 residues. Germline CDR1 reads SQVTM; CDR2 reads ANQGSEA. Here the CDR3 reads CSVPGLEAYEQYF. Written as DNA, the CDR3 is TGCAGCGTGCCGGGACTAGAGGCCTACGAGCAGTACTTC.

This clonotype was observed a handful of times. The chain employs TRBV7-6 and TRBJ1-3, with a possible D match to TRBD1 (5 bases). The germline V gene has CDR1 SGHVS and CDR2 FNYEAQ. CDR3 length: 12 residues. V lost 4 bases to trimming and J lost 10 bases, with 11 bases between them. The DNA of the CDR3 is TGTGCCAGCAGCTCAGAGGAGGGGACCATATATTTT. It encodes CASSSEEGTIYF.

With regard to this clonotype: One end of the junction does not line up with germline, which may come from a read error. The rearrangement uses TRBV28 and TRBJ2-7; D gene ambiguous. Germline CDR1 MDHEN, CDR2 SYDVKM. This CDR3 region has 16 residues. CDR3 residues: CASSTASRLYSYEQHF. The CDR3 DNA is TGTGCCAGCAGCACCGCATCGAGGTTATACTCCTACGAGCAGCACTTC.

The chain recombines TRBV19 with TRBJ2-1; possibly TRBD2 for D (5 bases). V was trimmed by 6 bases and J by 5 bases, leaving 14 bases between them. CDR1 is LNHDA and CDR2 is SQIVND in the germline V gene (reference sequence). CDR3 size: 14 residues. CDR3 DNA: TGTGCCAGTAGGAACCTCCTGGGAGACAATGAGCAGTTCTTC. Its translation is CASRNLLGDNEQFF.

This clonotype was recorded a few times. The chain couples TRBV7-9 to TRBJ1-3; D remains ambiguous. Per germline, CDR1 SEHNR and CDR2 FQNEAQ (reference sequence). Trimming took 5 bases from V and 0 from J, leaving 11 bases between them. CDR3 length: 15 residues. Written as DNA, the CDR3 is TGTGCCAGCAGCCCCCCCCAGTTCTCTGGAAACACCATATATTTT. It encodes CASSPPQFSGNTIYF.

This clonotype appeared a few times. The CDR3 reads CSARGLGQGSEGYTF. CDR3 sequence (DNA): TGCAGTGCTAGAGGGCTCGGACAGGGATCGGAGGGCTACACCTTC. This chain uses TRBV20-1 with TRBJ1-2; 8 bases line up with TRBD1. Germline V gene lookup returns CDR1 DFQATT and CDR2 SNEGSKA (reference sequence). Germline trimming cut 1 base from V and 8 bases from J; bases unmatched to any gene: 12. The CDR3 spans 15 residues.

The chain couples TRBV27 to TRBJ2-5, with 9 bases identical to TRBD1. The length of the CDR3 is 19 residues. The germline V gene has CDR1 MNHEY and CDR2 SMNVEV (reference sequence). V lost 4 bases to trimming and J lost 2 bases; unmatched junction nucleotides: 17. The CDR3 DNA is TGTGCCAGCAGTTCGATCGAGACAGGGGGATCGAGTTTTCAAGAGACCCAGTACTTC. Translation gives CASSSIETGGSSFQETQYF.

This sequence joins TRBV4-3 and TRBJ2-3; D possibly uses TRBD1 or TRBD2 (5 bases each). V was shortened by 5 bases and J by 1 base, with 10 bases between the two germline ends. The CDR3 has 14 residues. The germline gives CDR1 LGHNA, CDR2 YSLEER. The CDR3 DNA sequence: TGCGCCAGCAGCAATCAGGGAGGCACAGATACGCAGTATTTT. Its translation is CASSNQGGTDTQYF.

The chain uses TRBV11-1 and TRBJ2-5, with D maybe TRBD2 (5 bases). Germline V gene sequence: CDR1 SGHAT, CDR2 FQDESV (reference sequence). The CDR3 extends over 15 amino acids. The V gene lost 4 bases and the J gene lost 0 bases, with 12 bases spanning the gap. CDR3: CASSSRAVYQETQYF. The CDR3 DNA reads TGTGCCAGCAGCTCCCGAGCGGTGTACCAAGAGACCCAGTACTTC.

This clonotype occurred many times. This rearrangement joins TRBV27 to TRBJ2-5; D may correspond to TRBD1 or TRBD2 (5 bases each). This CDR3 has 14 residues. Germline assignment: CDR1 MNHEY and CDR2 SMNVEV (reference sequence). The V and J ends lost 5 bases and 2 bases respectively, with 12 bases between them. Here the CDR3 DNA reads TGTGCCAGCAGTGATAGGGACGGTCAAGAGACCCAGTACTTC. This translates into CASSDRDGQETQYF.

This clonotype was counted between two and nine times. CDR3 nucleotide sequence: TGTGCCAGCAGCGGGGACAGGGTTACGAACACTGAAGCTTTCTTT. Protein product: CASSGDRVTNTEAFF. This chain uses TRBV7-9 with TRBJ1-1; 9 bases map to TRBD1. CDR3 length: 15 amino acids. V was clipped by 5 bases and J by 1 base; unmatched bases: 5. Germline V gene data show CDR1 as SEHNR and CDR2 as FQNEAQ (reference sequence).

This clonotype occurred a few times. V usage is TRBV20-1 and J usage is TRBJ2-5, with TRBD2 identical over 9 bases. Germline V lookup: CDR1 DFQATT, CDR2 SNEGSKA (reference sequence). The CDR3 is made up of 12 amino acids. Trimming cost V 1 base and J 13 bases; bases outside gene matches: 7. The CDR3 protein is CSARAAGTSRYF. The CDR3 region has the DNA TGCAGTGCTAGAGCCGCCGGGACTAGCCGGTACTTC.

CDR3 coding DNA: TGTGCCAGCAGCCAACTTCCGCTCTCTGGAAACACCATATATTTT. It translates to CASSQLPLSGNTIYF. The genes are TRBV3-1 and TRBJ1-3; D is uncertain. The germline V gene has CDR1 LGHDT and CDR2 YNNKEL (reference sequence). Trimming stripped 2 bases from V and 0 bases from J, with 8 bases between. CDR3 size: 15 residues.

This clonotype has more than one count but fewer than ten. This chain uses TRBV27 with TRBJ2-7, with D tentatively TRBD2 (5 bases). Trimming cost V 2 bases and J 1 base, with 9 bases left between them. CDR3 length: 14 amino acids. Germline loops: CDR1 MNHEY, CDR2 SMNVEV (reference sequence). CDR3 sequence reads: CASSLIEGSYEQYF. In DNA form, the CDR3 reads TGTGCCAGCAGTTTAATTGAGGGTTCCTACGAGCAGTACTTC.

This clonotype was seen at least ten times. This sequence joins TRBV6-2 or TRBV6-3 and TRBJ2-6; no clear D. This CDR3 is built from 14 residues. Trimming pared 4 bases from V and 4 bases from J, leaving 8 bases between. CDR1 and CDR2 (germline): MNHEY, SVGEGT. The CDR3 reads CASSSYAGANVLTF. CDR3 nucleotides: TGTGCCAGCAGTTCTTATGCCGGGGCCAACGTCCTGACTTTC.

This clonotype has more than one count but fewer than ten. The chain employs TRBV13 and TRBJ1-1, with a weak D call TRBD1 (6 bases). The CDR3 runs to 14 residues. CDR1 PRHDT and CDR2 FYEKMQ come from the germline V gene (reference sequence). The ends were cut back, 4 bases at V and 0 bases at J, with 9 bases in the middle. CDR3 residues: CASSWDTLNTEAFF. CDR3 bases: TGTGCCAGCAGCTGGGACACGTTGAACACTGAAGCTTTCTTT.

J is TRBJ1-2 and V is TRBV28, with D perhaps matching TRBD1 (6 bases). Deletions cut 7 bases from V and 2 bases from J, with 17 bases between. The germline CDR1 and CDR2 sequences are MDHEN and SYDVKM. The CDR3 loop spans 15 amino acids. The CDR3 coding sequence is TGTGCCAGCAACCCGGGGGGGCAGAAGAACTATGGCTACACCTTC. Encoded protein: CASNPGGQKNYGYTF.

This clonotype showed up just a few times. The rearrangement uses TRBV4-1 and TRBJ2-5; 8 positions match TRBD1. V lost 6 bases to trimming and J lost 5 bases; unmatched junction nucleotides: 5. Germline V gives CDR1 MGHRA, CDR2 YSYEKL. The CDR3 contains 13 residues. CDR3 amino acids: CASRQGDIETQYF. DNA for the CDR3: TGCGCCAGCAGACAGGGGGATATCGAGACCCAGTACTTC.

This clonotype was counted only a few times. The gene calls are TRBV12-3 or TRBV12-4 and TRBJ1-6; D gene uncertain. The CDR3 loop spans 17 amino acids. V was trimmed by 1 base and J by 6 bases, leaving 16 bases between them. The CDR3 DNA follows: TGTGCCAGCAGTTTAGGTTCACGGGCAGCGTCTAATTCACCCCTCCACTTT. Amino acids: CASSLGSRAASNSPLHF.

As for this clonotype: No conserved phenylalanine or tryptophan is present at the end of the CDR3, so a read error is the likely explanation. The DNA is left out, because the CDR3 cannot be placed on it with certainty; the CDR3 is given as TCRdb lists it. The CDR3 sequence is CASSYGAFNLNL. The chain carries TRBV7-8 and TRBJ2-4; the table's D call, TRBD1, was not checked against the DNA. The CDR3 length is 12 residues, termini included. Looked up from germline, CDR1 is SGHVS and CDR2 is FQNEAQ.

In this sample, this clonotype turned up many times. CDR3 sequence: CASRPTELYGYTF. CDR3 bases: TGTGCCAGCAGACCGACAGAGCTCTATGGCTACACCTTC. This chain links TRBV28 with TRBJ1-2, with a possible D match to TRBD1 (5 bases). This CDR3 is 13 amino acids long. V was clipped by 6 bases and J by 4 bases, with 12 bases between them. Germline CDR1 reads MDHEN; CDR2 reads SYDVKM.